Reported below is one T cell receptor (beta chain). Its antigen is still unknown. This sample was taken from a study of T cell repertoires in cytomegalovirus infection. At the level of the study: A matching HLA type, together with CMV infection, was signaled by public TCR beta signatures. The study, taken as a whole, reports: Identification of carriers of CMV plus the relevant HLA was performed using cumulative public TCR beta family frequency. The response measured ex vivo was dominated by TCR beta clonotypes (HLA-C-restricted and CMV-specific).

The germline V and J ends were trimmed by 5 bases and 0 bases, with 14 bases remaining between them. The germline V gene encodes CDR1 SEHNR and CDR2 FQNEAQ (reference sequence). The CDR3 has 15 amino acids. In TCRdb, the reads were re-called with MiXCR into one record per CDR3 protein. The profile shows fewer than 550,000 distinct CDR3 sequences, roughly 12% of them singletons. The rearrangement joins TRBV7-9 to TRBJ2-7; TRBD2 might be the D (6 bases). Sequenced input: PBMCs. The clonotype was recovered from a human donor in good health (CMV status not recorded). Some clones in this sample may be carry-over from other donors' samples. CDR3 protein: CASSGRDGSSYEQYF. The CDR3, as DNA: TGTGCCAGCAGCGGCCGGGACGGGAGCTCCTACGAGCAGTACTTC. The whole variable domain, filled in from reference TRBV7-9 and TRBJ2-7, reads DTGVSQNPRHKITKRGQNVTFRCDPISEHNRLYWYRQTLGQGPEFLTYFQNEAQLEKSRLLSDRFSAERPKGSFSTLEIQRTEQGDSAMYLCASSGRDGSSYEQYFGPGTRLTVT.